This T cell receptor (beta chain) was sequenced for a study of T cell changes during pregnancy in multiple sclerosis. This table comes from immunoSEQ multiplex PCR, and its TCRdb copy is limited to in-frame clones, with some not included. Here the sample spans about 89,000 clones, roughly 94% being singletons. CDR1 and CDR2 from the germline V gene are MDHEN and SYDVKM. V was shortened by 6 bases and J by 0 bases, with 17 bases between the two germline ends. This CDR3 is 16 amino acids long. The sequenced sample was peripheral blood, obtained in the third trimester of pregnancy. The clonotype was recovered from a female donor with multiple sclerosis, enrolled in a pregnancy study. The rearrangement links TRBV28 to TRBJ1-1, with D uncertain. The CDR3 nucleotides read TGTGCCAGCAGCTCACCAGGAGGGCCCTTGAACACTGAAGCTTTCTTT. The encoded protein is CASSSPGGPLNTEAFF.